Presented here are 18 T cell receptor beta chains from one specimen sequenced in a study of blood T cell repertoires in COVID-19. TCRdb's table, derived via immunoSEQ multiplex PCR, lists solely in-frame clones and lacks some. The sample lists more than 200,000 clones, around nine tenths occurring once. The sequencing input was PBMCs or T cells enriched from blood (not recorded which). The receptors here all came from a man aged 30 to 39 who had recovered from COVID-19.

In DNA form, the CDR3 reads TGCGCCAGCAGCATCCGACAGGGTGATACCAAAAACATTCAGTACTTC. Translating gives CASSIRQGDTKNIQYF. The rearrangement uses TRBV5-1 and TRBJ2-4; 7 bases match TRBD1. Germline values: CDR1 SGHRS, CDR2 YFSETQ. This CDR3 contains 16 residues. V lost 4 bases and J lost 2; bases outside the gene matches: 9.

The V call is TRBV7-2, the J call TRBJ2-4, with D perhaps matching TRBD1 (6 bases). In germline, CDR1 is SGHTA, CDR2 FQGNSA. This CDR3 contains 18 residues. Trimming cost V 1 base and J 2 bases, with 18 bases left between them. The CDR3 spells CASSLDFRAGDPKNIQYF. In nucleotides, the CDR3 is TGTGCCAGCAGCTTAGATTTTAGGGCAGGGGATCCCAAAAACATTCAGTACTTC.

CDR3 in amino acids: CASSQDRSGGADTQYF. DNA of the CDR3: TGCGCCAGCAGCCAAGATCGCAGCGGGGGGGCAGATACGCAGTATTTT. The chain combines TRBV4-3 with TRBJ2-3; 10 nucleotides match TRBD2. The trim removed 0 bases at V and 4 bases at J, leaving 4 bases unmatched. Germline-derived CDR1 and CDR2 are LGHNA and YSLEER. This CDR3 region has 16 residues.

V is TRBV5-5 and J is TRBJ1-2; 7 bases are shared with TRBD1. With 3 bases clipped from V and 6 bases from J, the junction kept 5 bases outside the gene matches. This CDR3 spans 13 amino acids. Germline lookup yields CDR1 SGHKS and CDR2 YYEKEE (reference sequence). The CDR3 reads CASSWGQLDGYTF. CDR3 nucleotides: TGTGCCAGCAGCTGGGGACAGTTAGATGGCTACACCTTC.

The gene calls are TRBV7-8 and TRBJ1-5; no reliable D call. In germline, CDR1 is SGHVS, CDR2 FQNEAQ. Trimming removed 0 bases from V and 7 bases from J, with 10 bases in between. This CDR3 region has 14 residues. CDR3 amino acids: CASSLAEQSQPQHF. The CDR3 nucleotides are TGTGCCAGCAGCTTAGCGGAGCAGTCCCAGCCCCAGCATTTT.

This chain joins TRBV10-3 and TRBJ1-2, with 11 nucleotides matching TRBD1. With V trimmed by 6 bases and J by 6 bases, 6 bases remained unmatched. Germline CDR1 reads ENHRY; CDR2 reads SYGVKD. CDR3 size: 14 residues. The CDR3 nucleotides are TGTGCCATCAGCTGGGACAGGGGGGATAATGGCTACACCTTC. Translation gives CAISWDRGDNGYTF.

The chain carries TRBV7-3 and TRBJ1-1; possibly TRBD1 for D (6 bases). Germline-derived CDR1 and CDR2 are SGHTA and FQGTGA. Trimming stripped 4 bases from V and 1 base from J, with 7 bases between. This CDR3 spans 13 amino acids. The CDR3 spells CASSWTENTEAFF. For the CDR3, the DNA is TGTGCCAGCAGCTGGACAGAGAACACTGAAGCTTTCTTT. The full variable domain, with the rest looked up from reference TRBV7-3 and TRBJ1-1, is GAGVSQTPSNKVTEKGKYVELRCDPISGHTALYWYRQSLGQGPEFLIYFQGTGAADDSGLPNDRFFAVRPEGSVSTLKIQRTERGDSAVYLCASSWTENTEAFFGQGTRLTVV.

The rearrangement joins TRBV2 to TRBJ1-2; D call uncertain. V lost 3 bases and J 4 bases, leaving 21 bases between the germline ends. CDR1 and CDR2 from the germline V gene are SNHLY and FYNNEI. The CDR3 covers 17 residues. The CDR3 spells CASSDTLGIGGLYGYTF. As DNA, the CDR3 is TGTGCCAGCAGTGATACATTAGGGATAGGAGGGCTCTATGGCTACACCTTC.

The chain links TRBV3-1 (or the pseudogene TRBV3-2) to TRBJ2-7; no clear D gene. The CDR3 extends over 14 amino acids. The V gene's germline CDR1 is LGHDT and CDR2 YNNKEL (reference sequence). Deletions cut 1 base from V and 3 bases from J, with 10 bases between. The CDR3 sequence is CASSQVPEVYEQYF. CDR3 bases: TGTGCCAGCAGCCAAGTCCCAGAAGTCTACGAGCAGTACTTC.

The J gene is TRBJ2-2, the V gene TRBV7-9, with TRBD1 as a possible D gene (6 bases). The CDR3 covers 13 residues. V lost 1 base, J lost 6 bases, and 6 bases lay in between. From germline, CDR1 is SEHNR and CDR2 FQNEAQ (reference sequence). CDR3 nucleotides: TGTGCCAGCAGCTTAGAGGGGGCCGGGGAGCTGTTTTTT. Its protein product is CASSLEGAGELFF.

This chain connects TRBV30 to TRBJ1-4; D not resolved. Germline CDR1 is GTSNPN and CDR2 is SVGIG (reference sequence). V dropped 3 bases and J dropped 6 bases, with 14 bases sitting between them. The length of the CDR3 is 14 residues. CDR3 region: CAWSDSSSDEKLFF. CDR3 bases: TGTGCCTGGAGCGATAGTTCGTCGGATGAAAAACTGTTTTTT.

This chain joins TRBV6-5 and TRBJ1-6, with 8 bases that match TRBD1. The CDR3 runs to 14 residues. V shed 10 bases and J 10 bases; nucleotides not matched to a gene: 12. Per the germline V gene, CDR1 is MNHEY and CDR2 is SVGAGI. In nucleotides, the CDR3 is TGTGCCACCAAGATCGGACAGGGATCATCACCCCTCCACTTT. This codes for CATKIGQGSSPLHF.

The rearrangement links TRBV14 to TRBJ1-6; D not certain. CDR1 is SGHDN, CDR2 FVKESK, per germline. The CDR3 is made up of 15 amino acids. Trimming pared 1 base from V and 6 bases from J, leaving 10 bases between. The CDR3 nucleotides read TGTGCCAGCAGCCAAGTAGGAGCGATTAATTCACCCCTCCACTTT. Translating it yields CASSQVGAINSPLHF.

The V call is TRBV18, the J call TRBJ1-2; 9 bases agree with TRBD1. V trimming: 6 bases; J trimming: 8 bases; junction bases outside the gene matches: 13. The CDR3 is made up of 15 amino acids. Germline values: CDR1 KGHSH, CDR2 LQKENI. CDR3 sequence (DNA): TGTGCCAGCTCCCAGGACAGGGGCGCTATGGAAGGCTACACCTTC. Protein: CASSQDRGAMEGYTF.

The V and J genes are TRBV28 and TRBJ2-4; possibly TRBD1 for D (5 bases). V was clipped by 5 bases and J by 1 base, with 12 bases between them. In germline, CDR1 is MDHEN, CDR2 SYDVKM. The CDR3 covers 15 residues. In DNA, the CDR3 is TGTGCCAGCAGTCCCGGTGGGGCGGCCAAAAACATTCAGTACTTC. It is translated as CASSPGGAAKNIQYF.

The V and J genes are TRBV19 and TRBJ2-7; 8 nucleotides line up with TRBD1. This CDR3 is 15 amino acids long. Germline V gene lookup returns CDR1 LNHDA and CDR2 SQIVND (reference sequence). The V segment lost 1 base and the J segment 1 base; nucleotides outside the gene matches: 3. The CDR3 DNA follows: TGTGCCAGTAGTATAGCAGACAGGGGATCCTACGAGCAGTACTTC. It encodes CASSIADRGSYEQYF.

The CDR3 sequence is CASSISYQPQHF. Written as DNA, the CDR3 is TGTGCCAGTAGTATCAGTTATCAGCCCCAGCATTTT. The V gene is TRBV19, the J gene TRBJ1-5; no clear D. The V end was cut by 3 bases, the J end by 5 bases, with 5 bases between. Germline V lookup: CDR1 LNHDA, CDR2 SQIVND (reference sequence). This CDR3 has 12 amino acids.

The V call is TRBV19, the J call TRBJ2-1, with 9 nucleotides matching TRBD1. CDR1 LNHDA and CDR2 SQIVND come from the germline V gene (reference sequence). The V and J ends lost 4 bases and 6 bases, in that order; junction bases with no gene match: 4. The CDR3 loop spans 14 amino acids. CDR3 nucleotides: TGTGCCAGTAGTACGGGGACAGGGAGCAATGAGCAGTTCTTC. Protein product: CASSTGTGSNEQFF. Full variable domain (remainder filled in from reference TRBV19 and TRBJ2-1): DGGITQSPKYLFRKEGQNVTLSCEQNLNHDAMYWYRQDPGQGLRLIYYSQIVNDFQKGDIAEGYSVSREKKESFPLTVTSAQKNPTAFYLCASSTGTGSNEQFFGPGTRLTVL.